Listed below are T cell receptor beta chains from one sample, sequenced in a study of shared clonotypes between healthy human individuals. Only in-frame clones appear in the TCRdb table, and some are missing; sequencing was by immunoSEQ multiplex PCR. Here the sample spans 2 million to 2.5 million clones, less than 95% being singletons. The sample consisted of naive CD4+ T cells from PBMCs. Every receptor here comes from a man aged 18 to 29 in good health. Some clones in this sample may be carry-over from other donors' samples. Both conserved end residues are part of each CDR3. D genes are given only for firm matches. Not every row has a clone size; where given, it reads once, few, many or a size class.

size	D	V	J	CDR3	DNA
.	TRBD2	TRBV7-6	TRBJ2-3	CASSLFGTSVTDTQYF	TGTGCCAGCAGCTTGTTTGGGACTAGCGTGACAGATACGCAGTATTTT
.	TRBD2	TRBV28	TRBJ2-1	CASSLRLAGEQFF	TGTGCCAGCAGTTTACGTCTAGCGGGAGAGCAGTTCTTC
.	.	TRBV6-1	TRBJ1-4	CASRGRTIREKLFF	TGTGCCAGCAGAGGACGGACCATACGGGAAAAACTGTTTTTT
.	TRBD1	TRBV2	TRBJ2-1	CASVREGAGNEQFF	TGTGCCAGCGTCCGAGAGGGGGCAGGCAATGAGCAGTTCTTC
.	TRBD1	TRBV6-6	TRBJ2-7	CASTADRAPYEQYF	TGTGCCAGCACCGCCGACAGGGCCCCCTACGAGCAGTACTTC
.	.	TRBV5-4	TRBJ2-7	CASSRTRATYEQYF	TGTGCCAGCAGCCGGACCAGGGCGACCTACGAGCAGTACTTC
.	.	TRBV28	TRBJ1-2	CASDLKPGLGGYTF	TGTGCCAGCGACTTAAAGCCGGGTCTCGGGGGCTACACCTTC
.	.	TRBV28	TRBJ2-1	CASSLRSRNNEQFF	TGTGCCAGCAGTTTACGGTCCAGGAACAATGAGCAGTTCTTC
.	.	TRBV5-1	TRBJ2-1	CASSMWSGTYNEQFF	TGCGCCAGCAGCATGTGGAGCGGAACCTACAATGAGCAGTTCTTC
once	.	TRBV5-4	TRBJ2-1	CASSLRGPSYNEQFF	TGTGCCAGCAGCCTCCGAGGGCCCAGCTACAATGAGCAGTTCTTC
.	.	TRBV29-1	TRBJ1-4	CSVVGGAGEKLFF	TGCAGCGTTGTGGGGGGGGCCGGCGAAAAACTGTTTTTT
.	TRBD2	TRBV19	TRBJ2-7	CASSLQSGRAYEQYF	TGTGCCAGTAGCCTACAAAGCGGGAGGGCTTACGAGCAGTACTTC
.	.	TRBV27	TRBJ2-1	CASSGLAIPSSYNEQFF	TGTGCCAGCAGTGGGCTAGCAATACCGAGCTCCTACAATGAGCAGTTCTTC
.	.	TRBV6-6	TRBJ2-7	CASLDRLSSYEQYF	TGTGCCAGCCTCGACAGGCTCAGCTCCTACGAGCAGTACTTC
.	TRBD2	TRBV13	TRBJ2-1	CASSLGTGTIYNEQFF	TGTGCCAGCAGCTTAGGAACCGGGACTATCTACAATGAGCAGTTCTTC
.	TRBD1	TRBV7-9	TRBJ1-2	CASSSRQGHVGLNYGYTF	TGTGCCAGCAGCTCACGACAGGGGCATGTCGGCTTGAACTATGGCTACACCTTC
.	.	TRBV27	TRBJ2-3	CASSSAGARTDTQYF	TGTGCCAGCAGTTCGGCCGGGGCCCGCACAGATACGCAGTATTTT
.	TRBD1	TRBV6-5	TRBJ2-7	CASSYSYRGSYEQYF	TGTGCCAGCAGTTACTCTTACAGGGGCTCCTACGAGCAGTACTTC
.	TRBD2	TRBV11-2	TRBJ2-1	CASSLSGAGVYNEQFF	TGTGCCAGCAGCTTGAGTGGAGCGGGGGTCTACAATGAGCAGTTCTTC
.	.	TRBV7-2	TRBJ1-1	CASSPRGGRVTEAFF	TGTGCCAGCAGCCCGAGAGGGGGGAGAGTGACTGAAGCTTTCTTT